Presented here are 20 T cell receptor beta chains from one specimen sequenced in a study of shared clonotypes between healthy human individuals. The data were produced by immunoSEQ multiplex PCR, yet TCRdb's version contains in-frame clones alone and is incomplete. This repertoire shows around 700,000 clones, roughly 70% found once; its top ten account for about 1.8%. Sequences were obtained from memory CD4+ T cells sorted from blood. Indicated subset: CD45RA-negative fraction. The receptors derive from a woman in her 30s in good health.

This clone was seen only once. The chain recombines TRBV6-5 with TRBJ1-2; 8 bases fit TRBD1. Germline-derived CDR1 and CDR2 are MNHEY and SVGAGI. The CDR3 loop spans 14 amino acids. V lost 7 bases to trimming and J lost 1 base; unmatched junction nucleotides: 5. The CDR3 here is CASTRTGINYGYTF. CDR3 coding DNA: TGTGCCAGCACGAGGACAGGGATTAACTATGGCTACACCTTC.

DNA of the CDR3: TGTGCCAGCAGTTTAGACCTAGCGGCCACCGGGGAGCTGTTTTTT. Translated: CASSLDLAATGELFF. This chain joins TRBV28 and TRBJ2-2; 7 nucleotides line up with TRBD2. The CDR3 sequence is 15 residues long. The J segment lost 4 bases and the V segment lost 2 bases, leaving 4 bases of the junction unmatched. Germline CDR1 and CDR2: MDHEN and SYDVKM.

On this clone: At the DNA level, this CDR3 is encoded by other sequences in the same sample as well. The CDR3 loop reads CSADRPNYGYTF. The CDR3, as DNA: TGCAGCGCAGACAGGCCTAACTATGGCTACACCTTC. The chain is built from TRBV29-1 and TRBJ1-2; the D gene is possibly TRBD1 (6 bases). The CDR3 extends over 12 amino acids. The ends were cut back, 7 bases at V and 0 bases at J, with 9 bases in the middle. Per the germline V gene, CDR1 is SQVTM and CDR2 is ANQGSEA.

The gene calls are TRBV7-3 and TRBJ2-5; D remains unclear. Germline assignment: CDR1 SGHTA and CDR2 FQGTGA. This CDR3 has 13 amino acids. V lost 1 base and J lost 2, with 5 bases in between. In nucleotides, the CDR3 is TGTGCCAGCAGCTTAAGTCCGCAAGAGACCCAGTACTTC. It specifies CASSLSPQETQYF.

V and J are TRBV5-1 and TRBJ1-1, with unresolved D. Germline CDR1 is SGHRS and CDR2 is YFSETQ. The CDR3 contains 15 residues. Trimming shortened V by 4 bases and J by 1 base, and 14 bases separated the two germline ends. CDR3 sequence (DNA): TGCGCCAGCAGCCCGACGAAAGGTGGGAACACTGAAGCTTTCTTT. Translation: CASSPTKGGNTEAFF.

The V and J genes are TRBV6-6 and TRBJ1-2; D is possibly TRBD1 (6 bases). Deletions cut 6 bases from V and 0 bases from J, with 17 bases between. The CDR3 contains 16 residues. Per the germline V gene, CDR1 is MNHNY and CDR2 is SVGAGI (reference sequence). The CDR3 DNA is TGTGCCAGCAGCAACACCGGGGGCGTAGCTAACTATGGCTACACCTTC. This gives the protein CASSNTGGVANYGYTF.

The chain employs TRBV19 and TRBJ1-2, with D hard to call. Per germline, CDR1 LNHDA and CDR2 SQIVND (reference sequence). The germline V and J ends were trimmed by 7 bases and 0 bases, with 9 bases remaining between them. This CDR3 is built from 13 residues. DNA of the CDR3: TGTGCCAGTACTCGCAGTGCTAACTATGGCTACACCTTC. It is translated as CASTRSANYGYTF.

V and J are TRBV7-8 and TRBJ2-3; no clear D. The V gene lost 1 base and the J gene lost 2 bases, with 16 bases spanning the gap. Germline assignment: CDR1 SGHVS and CDR2 FQNEAQ. The CDR3 is 17 amino acids. The CDR3 nucleotides read TGTGCCAGCAGCTTAGTTGTAGTTGGCGGAATCACAGATACGCAGTATTTT. As protein: CASSLVVVGGITDTQYF.

V is TRBV27 and J is TRBJ1-1; 7 bases are shared with TRBD1. V lost 8 bases to trimming and J lost 0 bases; unmatched junction nucleotides: 9. CDR1 and CDR2 (germline): MNHEY, SMNVEV (reference sequence). This CDR3 has 15 amino acids. CDR3 bases: TGTGCCAGCGGAAAGCCGGGACAGATGAACACTGAAGCTTTCTTT. Its translation: CASGKPGQMNTEAFF.

The CDR3 is CASSPPGQTHTDTQYF. CDR3 in DNA: TGTGCCAGCAGCCCCCCGGGACAGACCCACACAGATACGCAGTATTTT. This chain links TRBV5-5 with TRBJ2-3; 7 nucleotides line up with TRBD1. The germline CDR1 and CDR2 sequences are SGHKS and YYEKEE (reference sequence). The V and J ends lost 4 bases and 2 bases, in that order; junction bases with no gene match: 10. This CDR3 has 16 amino acids.

The rearrangement uses TRBV10-3 and TRBJ2-7; TRBD1 agrees at 11 bases. Trimming removed 6 bases from V and 5 bases from J; junction bases left unmatched: 6. The germline CDR1 and CDR2 sequences are ENHRY and SYGVKD. This CDR3 is 14 amino acids long. The CDR3, as DNA: TGTGCCATCAGGAGGCCGGGACAGGGGGACGAGCAGTACTTC. It is translated as CAIRRPGQGDEQYF.

J is TRBJ2-3 and V is TRBV19, with a possible D match to TRBD1 (5 bases). Trimming removed 10 bases from V and 0 bases from J, with 14 bases in between. The CDR3 spans 14 residues. Germline assignment: CDR1 LNHDA and CDR2 SQIVND (reference sequence). CDR3 sequence: CATSDMASTDTQYF. As DNA, the CDR3 is TGTGCCACCTCGGACATGGCTAGCACAGATACGCAGTATTTT.

J is TRBJ2-7 and V is TRBV7-9; D possibly corresponds to TRBD2 (6 bases). V was clipped by 1 base and J by 2 bases, with 18 bases between them. The CDR3 covers 17 residues. CDR1 SEHNR and CDR2 FQNEAQ come from the germline V gene (reference sequence). CDR3 loop: CASSLVSGTSWTYEQYF. In DNA, the CDR3 is TGTGCCAGCAGCTTAGTATCAGGTACTAGCTGGACCTACGAGCAGTACTTC.

This clone was detected ten times or more. The chain combines TRBV7-8 with TRBJ2-5, with D perhaps matching TRBD2 (6 bases). CDR1 and CDR2 (germline): SGHVS, FQNEAQ. The CDR3 sequence is 14 residues long. V was cut by 4 bases and J by 5 bases, with 14 bases left in between. In DNA, the CDR3 is TGTGCCAGCAGCTATACTAGCTCTCGGGAGACCCAGTACTTC. Translated, it gives CASSYTSSRETQYF.

The chain combines TRBV10-3 with TRBJ2-3, with D possibly TRBD2 on 7 matching bases. The V end was cut by 10 bases, the J end by 3 bases, with 11 bases between. The CDR3 length is 12 residues. Germline-derived CDR1 and CDR2 are ENHRY and SYGVKD. CDR3 in DNA: TGTGCCACCGAGGGGGGGACAGATACGCAGTATTTT. Protein sequence: CATEGGTDTQYF.

The table lists this clone with a count of one. The CDR3 DNA sequence: TGTGCCAGCTCACTATCCACCGGGGAGCTGTTTTTT. Amino acid sequence: CASSLSTGELFF. The chain links TRBV18 to TRBJ2-2; no firm D call. Trimming pared 4 bases from V and 4 bases from J, leaving 4 bases between. CDR1 is KGHSH, CDR2 LQKENI, per germline. This CDR3 region has 12 residues.

This clone was found a few times. This CDR3 reads CASSLAASAGNNEQFF. The CDR3, as DNA: TGCGCCAGCAGCTTGGCGGCTAGCGCGGGGAACAATGAGCAGTTCTTC. This rearrangement joins TRBV5-1 to TRBJ2-1; the D gene is possibly TRBD2 (6 bases). Germline V gene lookup returns CDR1 SGHRS and CDR2 YFSETQ. The CDR3 length is 16 residues. The V gene lost 0 bases and the J gene lost 5 bases, with 15 bases spanning the gap. The full variable domain, rest sourced from reference TRBV5-1 and TRBJ2-1, is KAGVTQTPRYLIKTRGQQVTLSCSPISGHRSVSWYQQTPGQGLQFLFEYFSETQRNKGNFPGRFSGRQFSNSRSEMNVSTLELGDSALYLCASSLAASAGNNEQFFGPGTRLTVL.

The gene calls are TRBV5-1 and TRBJ1-2; 8 nucleotides line up with TRBD1. The CDR3 runs 14 residues. Trimming removed 3 bases from V and 4 bases from J; junction bases left unmatched: 5. The germline CDR1 and CDR2 sequences are SGHRS and YFSETQ. CDR3 bases: TGCGCCAGCAGCTATCCAGGGGGCTTCTATGGCTACACCTTC. This codes for CASSYPGGFYGYTF.

V and J are TRBV2 and TRBJ2-4, with D hard to call. In germline, CDR1 is SNHLY, CDR2 FYNNEI. With 5 bases removed from V and 0 bases from J, the gap between germline ends came to 5 bases. The CDR3 sequence is 13 residues long. Written as DNA, the CDR3 is TGTGCCAGCAGTTCCCTAGCCAAAAACATTCAGTACTTC. Translated, it gives CASSSLAKNIQYF.

The rearrangement links TRBV19 to TRBJ2-3; TRBD1 is a possible D gene (5 bases). Looked up from germline, CDR1 is LNHDA and CDR2 is SQIVND (reference sequence). With 7 bases removed from V and 0 bases from J, the gap between germline ends came to 11 bases. The CDR3 has 14 amino acids. CDR3 region: CASTGDRSTDTQYF. The CDR3 DNA reads as TGTGCCAGTACCGGCGACAGAAGCACAGATACGCAGTATTTT.